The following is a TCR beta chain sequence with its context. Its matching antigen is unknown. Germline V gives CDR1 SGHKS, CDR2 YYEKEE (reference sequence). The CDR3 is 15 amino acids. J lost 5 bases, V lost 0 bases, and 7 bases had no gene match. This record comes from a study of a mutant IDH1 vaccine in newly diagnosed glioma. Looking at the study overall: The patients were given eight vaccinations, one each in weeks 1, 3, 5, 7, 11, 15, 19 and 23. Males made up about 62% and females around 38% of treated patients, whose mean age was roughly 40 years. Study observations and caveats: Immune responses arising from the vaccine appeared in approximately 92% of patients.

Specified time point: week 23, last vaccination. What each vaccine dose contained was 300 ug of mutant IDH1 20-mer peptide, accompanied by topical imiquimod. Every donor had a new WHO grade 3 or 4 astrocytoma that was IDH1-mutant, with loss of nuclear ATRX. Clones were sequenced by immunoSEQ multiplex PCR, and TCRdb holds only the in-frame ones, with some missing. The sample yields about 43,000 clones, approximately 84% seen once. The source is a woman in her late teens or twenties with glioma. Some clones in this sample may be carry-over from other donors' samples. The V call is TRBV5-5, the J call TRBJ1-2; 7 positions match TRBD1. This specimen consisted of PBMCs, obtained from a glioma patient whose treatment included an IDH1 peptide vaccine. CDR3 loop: CASSLGDRVRYGYTF. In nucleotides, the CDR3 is TGTGCCAGCAGCTTGGGTGACAGGGTACGGTATGGCTACACCTTC.